This T cell receptor (beta chain) was captured in a study of radiation and T cells in renal cell carcinoma. Study-wide background: Nephrectomy followed 15 Gy stereotactic body radiation by 4 weeks.

Broader study findings: Pretreatment tumor biopsies were lacking, so baseline clonotypes are unknown. From baseline, blood top tumor clonotypes peaked at 2 weeks post-radiation.

Notes on this clone: The antigen is undetermined.

Sequenced by immunoSEQ multiplex PCR; TCRdb stores in-frame clones only, minus some. The data contain 70,000 or so clones, 82% of them singletons. Unmatched junction bases numbered 14, after V lost 1 base and J lost 10 bases. The CDR3 extends over 18 amino acids. Germline V lookup: CDR1 MGHRA, CDR2 YSYEKL. Time point given: blood 2 weeks post-SBRT. Described treatment: 15 Gy SBRT to primary tumor, nephrectomy 4 weeks later. The patient's renal cell carcinoma had clear cell pathology. The J gene is TRBJ2-1, the V gene TRBV4-1, with TRBD2 identical over 12 bases. The source was blood, collected from a patient whose treatment included radiotherapy and nephrectomy. This clonotype originated in a man aged 55 to 70 with renal cell carcinoma. The CDR3 is CASSQAVASGRAREEQFF. CDR3 coding DNA: TGCGCCAGCAGCCAAGCAGTCGCTAGCGGGAGGGCCAGGGAAGAGCAGTTCTTC.